This T cell receptor beta chain was recovered during a study of T cell changes during pregnancy in multiple sclerosis. With 4 bases clipped from V and 6 bases from J, the junction kept 1 base outside the gene matches. Germline lookup yields CDR1 SGHTA and CDR2 FQGNSA. The CDR3 is 15 residues long. Using immunoSEQ multiplex PCR, the repertoire was profiled, and TCRdb retains in-frame clones only, with some absent. This sample has under 70,000 clones, with 90% found just once. The sample consisted of peripheral blood, taken in the third trimester of pregnancy. The sequence was obtained from a female donor in good health, enrolled as a control in a pregnancy study. The chain links TRBV7-2 to TRBJ2-3, with 16 bases identical to TRBD2. CDR3 DNA: TGTGCCAGCAGCTCGGGACTAGCGGGAGGGGATACGCAGTATTTT. Its translation: CASSSGLAGGDTQYF.